This passage covers 12 T cell receptor beta chains from one sample sequenced in a study of human T cells and chemical hapten exposure. Via MiXCR, TCRdb re-called the RACE reads, giving one row per CDR3 protein. The sample gives 250,000 or so distinct CDR3 sequences, approximately 7.5% of which show up once; 1.2% is in the top ten. This sample's time point: pre-sensitization, week 0. Treatment noted: therapeutic diphenylcyclopropenone sensitization with weekly scalp DPC. Sequenced material: whole blood, taken in connection with sensitization to the hapten diphenylcyclopropenone (DPC). The receptors were sampled from a man younger than 30 with alopecia areata. Some clones in this sample may be carry-over from other donors' samples.

The rearrangement joins TRBV6-2 or TRBV6-3 to TRBJ1-2; perhaps TRBD1 as D (6 bases). The CDR3 is 11 amino acids. The germline V gene encodes CDR1 MNHEY and CDR2 SVGEGT. The ends were cut back, 2 bases at V and 10 bases at J, with 8 bases in the middle. The DNA for the CDR3 is TGTGCCAGCAGTTACGGACAGAACTACACCTTC. Amino acid sequence: CASSYGQNYTF.

This clonotype occurred a few times. This chain connects TRBV4-3 to TRBJ1-1; 7 positions agree with TRBD1. The trim removed 1 base at V and 4 bases at J, leaving 12 bases unmatched. Germline-derived CDR1 and CDR2 are LGHNA and YSLEER. This CDR3 contains 17 residues. CDR3 sequence: CASSQGAVGQPTTEAFF. CDR3 sequence (DNA): TGCGCCAGCAGCCAAGGCGCAGTGGGACAGCCAACCACTGAAGCTTTCTTT.

The chain is built from TRBV27 and TRBJ2-3, with a tentative D call TRBD1 (6 bases). Looked up from germline, CDR1 is MNHEY and CDR2 is SMNVEV (reference sequence). CDR3 length equals 18 residues. V lost 6 bases to trimming and J lost 0 bases, with 22 bases between them. Here the CDR3 DNA reads TGTGCCAGCAGCCAAGACGGTGGTGGGGGCGCTAGCACAGATACGCAGTATTTT. This encodes CASSQDGGGGASTDTQYF.

In its sample, this clonotype was seen a few times. The chain is built from TRBV10-3 and TRBJ1-2; D is unresolved. Trimming shortened V by 0 bases and J by 7 bases, and 3 bases separated the two germline ends. There are 11 residues in the CDR3. Germline V gives CDR1 ENHRY, CDR2 SYGVKD. CDR3 sequence: CAISESVGYTF. CDR3 nucleotides: TGTGCCATCAGTGAGTCAGTTGGCTACACCTTC.

This chain connects TRBV4-1 to TRBJ2-7; the D gene is possibly TRBD1 (5 bases). The CDR3 runs to 15 residues. The germline V gene has CDR1 MGHRA and CDR2 YSYEKL. Trimming removed 0 bases from V and 4 bases from J, with 13 bases in between. CDR3 in amino acids: CASSQDRSRAYEQYF. The CDR3 DNA is TGCGCCAGCAGCCAAGATCGGAGCAGGGCTTACGAGCAGTACTTC.

The chain combines TRBV14 with TRBJ1-2, with 7 bases fitting TRBD1. This CDR3 is built from 17 residues. CDR1 is SGHDN, CDR2 FVKESK, per germline. The V segment lost 0 bases and the J segment 4 bases; nucleotides outside the gene matches: 11. The CDR3 sequence is CASSQDFRQGVAYGYTF. CDR3 DNA: TGTGCCAGCAGCCAAGATTTCCGCCAGGGGGTCGCCTATGGCTACACCTTC.

The chain links TRBV7-2 to TRBJ2-7; 8 bases are shared with TRBD1. V lost 1 base, J lost 3 bases, and 5 bases stayed unmatched. Germline V gene data show CDR1 as SGHTA and CDR2 as FQGNSA. The CDR3 totals 15 residues. The CDR3 spells CASSLVTGEDYEQYV. DNA for the CDR3: TGTGCCAGCAGCTTAGTGACAGGGGAGGACTACGAGCAGTACGTC.

This chain connects TRBV10-3 to TRBJ1-5; D is uncertain. The CDR3 length is 13 residues. The germline gives CDR1 ENHRY, CDR2 SYGVKD. V was cut by 3 bases and J by 5 bases, with 8 bases left in between. Written as DNA, the CDR3 is TGTGCCATCAGTGACAGCACCGATCAGCCCCAGCATTTT. It is translated as CAISDSTDQPQHF.

This clonotype has at least ten counts. This sequence joins TRBV7-9 and TRBJ1-1; tentative D call: TRBD1 (6 bases). Trimming left V 4 bases short and J 8 bases short, with 20 bases between. Germline CDR1 is SEHNR and CDR2 is FQNEAQ (reference sequence). The CDR3 is 15 residues long. The DNA for the CDR3 is TGTGCCAGCAGCTCGGAAAGAAGCGGAGGACAGGAAGCTTTCTTT. Encoded protein: CASSSERSGGQEAFF.

This clonotype was observed a handful of times. V is TRBV10-2 and J is TRBJ2-2, with unresolved D. V was trimmed by 9 bases and J by 7 bases, leaving 9 bases between them. This CDR3 region has 11 residues. Germline V lookup: CDR1 WSHSY, CDR2 SAAADI. CDR3 in amino acids: CASLSGGELFF. CDR3 in DNA: TGCGCCAGTCTATCGGGCGGGGAGCTGTTTTTT.

This clonotype came up many times. The chain joins TRBV7-9 to TRBJ2-3; maybe TRBD1 (6 bases). The CDR3 consists of 15 residues. Germline values: CDR1 SEHNR, CDR2 FQNEAQ (reference sequence). V was clipped by 4 bases and J by 6 bases, with 17 bases between them. For the CDR3, the DNA is TGTGCCAGCAGCTCCCGGACAGATAACTTGGATACGCAGTATTTT. Protein: CASSSRTDNLDTQYF.

This clonotype was observed a few times. The V call is TRBV9, the J call TRBJ2-3, with D tentatively TRBD1 or TRBD2 (5 bases each). The V end was cut by 0 bases, the J end by 7 bases, with 9 bases between. This CDR3 has 13 residues. Germline CDR1 is SGDLS and CDR2 is YYNGEE. The DNA of the CDR3 is TGTGCCAGCAGCGTAGGGGGGTACCATACGCAGTATTTT. This translates into CASSVGGYHTQYF.